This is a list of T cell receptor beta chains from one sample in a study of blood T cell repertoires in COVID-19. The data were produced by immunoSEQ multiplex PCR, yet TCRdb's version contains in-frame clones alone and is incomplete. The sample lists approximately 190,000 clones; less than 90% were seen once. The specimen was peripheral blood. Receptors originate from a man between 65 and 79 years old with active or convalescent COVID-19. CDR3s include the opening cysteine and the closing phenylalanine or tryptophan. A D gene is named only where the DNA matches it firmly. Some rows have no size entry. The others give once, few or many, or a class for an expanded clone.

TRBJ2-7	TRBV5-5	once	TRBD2	CASSFRGGGSYEQYF	TGTGCCAGCAGCTTCAGGGGCGGGGGGTCCTACGAGCAGTACTTC
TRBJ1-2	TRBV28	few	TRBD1	CASTLPYQGAHLLYGYTF	TGTGCCAGCACTCTCCCCTACCAGGGGGCCCATCTGCTCTATGGCTACACCTTC
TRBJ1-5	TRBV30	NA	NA	CAWSGHRLGNQPQHF	TGTGCCTGGAGTGGGCACCGACTGGGCAATCAGCCCCAGCATTTT
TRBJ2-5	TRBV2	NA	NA	CASSRARPLGETQYF	TGTGCCAGCAGCCGAGCGCGTCCGCTCGGGGAGACCCAGTACTTC
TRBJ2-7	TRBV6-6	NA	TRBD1	CARRPAGGQGEQYF	TGTGCCAGGAGACCTGCGGGGGGACAGGGGGAGCAGTACTTC
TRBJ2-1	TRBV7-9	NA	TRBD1	CASSPQGANEQFF	TGTGCCAGCAGCCCACAGGGGGCTAATGAGCAGTTCTTC
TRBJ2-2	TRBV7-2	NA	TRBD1	CASSRDRVGGELFF	TGTGCCAGCAGCCGTGACAGGGTCGGCGGGGAGCTGTTTTTT
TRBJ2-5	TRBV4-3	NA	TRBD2	CASSQEFGLAGGETQYF	TGCGCCAGCAGCCAAGAATTTGGACTAGCGGGCGGCGAGACCCAGTACTTC
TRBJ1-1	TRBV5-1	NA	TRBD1	CASQRETGGLNTEAFF	TGCGCCAGCCAGCGTGAGACAGGGGGTTTGAACACTGAAGCTTTCTTT
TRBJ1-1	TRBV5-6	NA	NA	CASSLLSGVAEAFF	TGTGCCAGCAGCTTGTTGTCCGGGGTGGCTGAAGCTTTCTTT
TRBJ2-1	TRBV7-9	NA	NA	CASTSSNEQFF	TGTGCCAGCACATCTTCCAATGAGCAGTTCTTC
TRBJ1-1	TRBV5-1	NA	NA	CASSLGGLVEAFF	TGCGCCAGCAGCTTGGGGGGGCTTGTTGAAGCTTTCTTT
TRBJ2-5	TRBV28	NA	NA	CASSRLTEETQYF	TGTGCCAGCAGCCGACTGACTGAAGAGACCCAGTACTTC
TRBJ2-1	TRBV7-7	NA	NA	CASSPQGYNEQFF	TGTGCTAGCAGCCCCCAGGGGTACAATGAGCAGTTCTTC